The rows below give T cell receptor beta chains drawn from one sample of a study of T cells after yellow fever vaccination. TCRdb itself ran the 5' RACE reads through MiXCR, one entry per CDR3 protein. The table has 620,000 or so distinct CDR3 sequences, approximately 13% seen once; the top ten hold around 14%. Sequenced material: PBMCs, taken on the day of the yellow fever booster vaccination. The receptors were sampled from a man in his thirties or forties who received the YFV17D yellow fever vaccine. The CDR3 runs from the conserved cysteine through the conserved F or W. The order of the fields is D gene, clone size, V gene, J gene, CDR3 DNA, CDR3 protein. The D gene is left open where the match is weak. Rows may omit the clone size; those that give it use once, few, many or a size class.

D: TRBD1
size: few
V: TRBV28
J: TRBJ2-2
DNA: TGTGCCAGCACAAGAGGGGGCCTCGACACCGGGGAGCTGTTTTTT
CDR3: CASTRGGLDTGELFF

D: -
size: few
V: TRBV12-3/TRBV12-4
J: TRBJ1-3
DNA: TGTGCCAGCCTTGACAGCAGCTCTGGAAACACCATATATTTT
CDR3: CASLDSSSGNTIYF

D: TRBD2
size: -
V: TRBV20-1
J: TRBJ2-1
DNA: TGCAGTGCTAGAGCCCAGACTAGCGCGCACTACAATGAGCAGTTCTTC
CDR3: CSARAQTSAHYNEQFF

D: TRBD1
size: few
V: TRBV18
J: TRBJ2-2
DNA: TGTGCCAGCTCACCAAGACCGATAACAGGGGAGAACACCGGGGAGCTGTTTTTT
CDR3: CASSPRPITGENTGELFF

D: TRBD1
size: -
V: TRBV7-8
J: TRBJ1-5
DNA: TGTGCCAGCAGCCTTTACAGGGGAGGAAGCAATCAGCCCCAGCATTTT
CDR3: CASSLYRGGSNQPQHF

D: -
size: -
V: TRBV11-2
J: TRBJ1-1
DNA: TGTGCCAGCAGGTCAATTTTAGACACTGAAGCTTTCTTT
CDR3: CASRSILDTEAFF

D: -
size: -
V: TRBV21-1
J: TRBJ1-1
DNA: TGTGCCAGCGTTCCTACAGGGAGGAGGTACACTGAAGCTTTCTTT
CDR3: CASVPTGRRYTEAFF

D: TRBD2
size: many
V: TRBV6-5
J: TRBJ2-1
DNA: TGTGCCAGCAGTTACGGACTAGCGTTGGAGCAGTTCTTC
CDR3: CASSYGLALEQFF

D: -
size: -
V: TRBV12-3/TRBV12-4
J: TRBJ2-7
DNA: TGTGCCAGCAGTTTAGCGGGGCGGCCCGAGCAGTACTTC
CDR3: CASSLAGRPEQYF

D: -
size: many
V: TRBV5-6
J: TRBJ2-2
DNA: TGTGCCAGCAGCTTGGCTCCGGGCCCGCGAGGCACCGGGGAGCTGTTTTTT
CDR3: CASSLAPGPRGTGELFF

D: TRBD2
size: few
V: TRBV11-2
J: TRBJ2-1
DNA: TGTGCCAGCAGCTTGGGTCTAGGGACTAGCGGGGGGTACAATGAGCAGTTCTTC
CDR3: CASSLGLGTSGGYNEQFF

D: -
size: many
V: TRBV29-1
J: TRBJ2-1
DNA: TGCAGCGCTGCTGACGCGTCCCCTAAGGATGAGCAGTTCTTC
CDR3: CSAADASPKDEQFF

D: TRBD2
size: -
V: TRBV5-4
J: TRBJ2-7
DNA: TGTGCCTATTCTCCTAGGCGGGAGTATCTGTACTTC
CDR3: CAYSPRREYLYF

D: -
size: few
V: TRBV18
J: TRBJ2-2
DNA: TGTGCCAGCTCACCTACGGGGTTCGGGGAGCTGTTTTTT
CDR3: CASSPTGFGELFF

D: -
size: few
V: TRBV5-1
J: TRBJ2-1
DNA: TGCGCCAGCAGCTTGGTTGAAAGGAATGAGCAGTTCTTC
CDR3: CASSLVERNEQFF

D: -
size: -
V: TRBV6-1
J: TRBJ2-5
DNA: TGTGCCAGCAGACATAAAGCGTTTCGAGTGGGAGAGACCCAGTACTTC
CDR3: CASRHKAFRVGETQYF

D: -
size: -
V: TRBV20-1
J: TRBJ2-7
DNA: TGCAGTGCTAGTTCTATCGAATCCGGTTCCGCCTACGAGCAGTACTTC
CDR3: CSASSIESGSAYEQYF

D: -
size: few
V: TRBV23-1
J: TRBJ2-5
DNA: TGCGCCAGCAGTCCGTGGGAGACCCAGTACTTC
CDR3: CASSPWETQYF

D: TRBD2
size: few
V: TRBV2
J: TRBJ2-7
DNA: TGTGCCAGCGTAGCGGGAGCCGCCTACGAGCAGTACTTC
CDR3: CASVAGAAYEQYF

D: -
size: -
V: TRBV30
J: TRBJ1-4
DNA: TGTGCCTGGAGTTCCCCGGCCGGGGAAAAACTGTTTTTT
CDR3: CAWSSPAGEKLFF

D: -
size: many
V: TRBV7-9
J: TRBJ1-2
DNA: TGTGCCAGCAGCTTAGATTTTCGGGCGTCTGGCACCTTC
CDR3: CASSLDFRASGTF

D: -
size: few
V: TRBV21-1
J: TRBJ2-2
DNA: TGTGCCAGCAGCTCAATACTAGCGGCGGCCGGGGAGCTGTTTTTT
CDR3: CASSSILAAAGELFF

D: -
size: -
V: TRBV20-1
J: TRBJ2-7
DNA: TGCAGTGCTAGAGCGGGGAAGTCCTACGAGCAGTACTTC
CDR3: CSARAGKSYEQYF

D: -
size: -
V: TRBV6-1
J: TRBJ1-3
DNA: TGTGCCAGCAGGTCAGGCAATTCTGGAAACACCATATATTTT
CDR3: CASRSGNSGNTIYF

D: TRBD2
size: few
V: TRBV7-9
J: TRBJ2-5
DNA: TGTGCCAGCAGCTTATGGCGGGAGCAAAAAGAGACCCAGTACTTC
CDR3: CASSLWREQKETQYF

D: -
size: many
V: TRBV7-3
J: TRBJ2-1
DNA: TGTGCCAGCAGCTTACAGGGATCGGCCTACAATGAGCAGTTCTTC
CDR3: CASSLQGSAYNEQFF

D: -
size: many
V: TRBV12-3/TRBV12-4
J: TRBJ2-2
DNA: TGTGCCAGCAGTTTGAGGGCAGTCAACACCGGGGAGCTGTTTTTT
CDR3: CASSLRAVNTGELFF

D: -
size: few
V: TRBV19
J: TRBJ2-1
DNA: TGTGCCAGTAGTATAGATGAGGGAGCGGTGTACAATGAGCAGTTCTTC
CDR3: CASSIDEGAVYNEQFF

D: -
size: few
V: TRBV4-3
J: TRBJ2-2
DNA: TGCGCCAGCAGCCAAGTAGGATCGGCTAGAATGTCCGGGGAGCTGTTTTTT
CDR3: CASSQVGSARMSGELFF

D: TRBD1
size: few
V: TRBV9
J: TRBJ2-1
DNA: TGTGCCAGCAGCGTAGCAGGGGGTGGGAGCTCCTACAATGAGCAGTTCTTC
CDR3: CASSVAGGGSSYNEQFF

D: -
size: -
V: TRBV5-1
J: TRBJ1-4
DNA: TGCGCCAGCAGCCCGGGACATTCTCGGGTCGAAAAACTGTTTTTT
CDR3: CASSPGHSRVEKLFF

D: TRBD1
size: few
V: TRBV10-3
J: TRBJ1-1
DNA: TGTGCCATCCGCGGGACAGTTAACACTGAAGCTTTCTTT
CDR3: CAIRGTVNTEAFF

D: -
size: -
V: TRBV3-1
J: TRBJ2-7
DNA: TGTGCCAGTTACTTCCACCGGGACTTCCCCTACGAGCAGTACTTC
CDR3: CASYFHRDFPYEQYF

D: TRBD2
size: few
V: TRBV28
J: TRBJ2-1
DNA: TGTGCCAGCAGGGTCGGGGGGGCACCTTTAAATGAGCAGTTCTTC
CDR3: CASRVGGAPLNEQFF

D: -
size: few
V: TRBV4-1
J: TRBJ2-5
DNA: TGCGCCAGCAGCCAAGGGGAACGGCGGCCCCAAGAGACCCAGTACTTC
CDR3: CASSQGERRPQETQYF

D: TRBD2
size: few
V: TRBV24-1
J: TRBJ2-1
DNA: TGTGCCACCAGTGCGGCGGGAGGAGGGCGAGAGGAGCAGTTCTTC
CDR3: CATSAAGGGREEQFF

D: -
size: few
V: TRBV7-6
J: TRBJ2-2
DNA: TGTGCCAGCAGCGGCAGTCTCTCCGCCGGGGAGCTGTTTTTT
CDR3: CASSGSLSAGELFF

D: TRBD2
size: once
V: TRBV20-1
J: TRBJ2-6
DNA: TGCAGTGCTAACAGCGGGATTGGGGCCAACGTCCTGACTTTC
CDR3: CSANSGIGANVLTF

D: -
size: -
V: TRBV5-4
J: TRBJ1-1
DNA: TGTGCCAGCAGCTGGGGGGTTCGGAACACTGAAGCTTTCTTT
CDR3: CASSWGVRNTEAFF

D: -
size: few
V: TRBV12-3/TRBV12-4
J: TRBJ2-7
DNA: TGTGCCAGCAGTCTCAATTTTCCGCGGACACAATACGAGCAGTACTTC
CDR3: CASSLNFPRTQYEQYF

D: -
size: -
V: TRBV4-2
J: TRBJ2-7
DNA: TGTGCCAGCAGCCAAGGAGAAGGCAGGGGAGAGCAGTACTTC
CDR3: CASSQGEGRGEQYF

D: -
size: few
V: TRBV3-1
J: TRBJ2-3
DNA: TGTGCCAGCGGTACACCCACAGATACGCAGTATTTT
CDR3: CASGTPTDTQYF

D: -
size: -
V: TRBV20-1
J: TRBJ1-1
DNA: TGCAGTGCCCGTCCGGGTTTGGTCACTGAAGCTTTCTTT
CDR3: CSARPGLVTEAFF

D: TRBD2
size: -
V: TRBV7-8
J: TRBJ2-7
DNA: TGTGCCAGCAGCCATACTAGCGGACCTATAGGGAAGTACTTC
CDR3: CASSHTSGPIGKYF

D: TRBD2
size: -
V: TRBV7-2
J: TRBJ2-3
DNA: TGTGCCAGCAGTCAAGGGACTAGCGGCACAGATACGCAGTATTTT
CDR3: CASSQGTSGTDTQYF

D: -
size: -
V: TRBV20-1
J: TRBJ2-5
DNA: TGCAGTGCTAGTGAGTGGTCGGACCAAGAGACCCAGTACTTC
CDR3: CSASEWSDQETQYF

D: -
size: -
V: TRBV9
J: TRBJ2-1
DNA: TGTGCCAGCAGCGTCTCGGCGGGAACGTACAATGAGCAGTTCTTC
CDR3: CASSVSAGTYNEQFF

D: -
size: few
V: TRBV12-3/TRBV12-4
J: TRBJ2-3
DNA: TGTGCCAGCAGTTTTCTTTCCGGGACAGATACGCAGTATTTT
CDR3: CASSFLSGTDTQYF

D: -
size: -
V: TRBV18
J: TRBJ1-5
DNA: TGTGCCAGCTCACCTCAGAAAGGGCAGCCCCAGCATTTT
CDR3: CASSPQKGQPQHF

D: TRBD2
size: -
V: TRBV20-1
J: TRBJ2-5
DNA: TGCAGTGCTAGACCGACTAGCGGGGGGGTTTTACAAGAGACCCAGTACTTC
CDR3: CSARPTSGGVLQETQYF

D: -
size: few
V: TRBV18
J: TRBJ2-3
DNA: TGTGCCAGCTCAGTTGCTGGGGAAGATACGCAGTATTTT
CDR3: CASSVAGEDTQYF

D: TRBD2
size: -
V: TRBV7-8
J: TRBJ2-7
DNA: TGTGCCAGCAATCCCCTAGCGGGAGTGAGGGAGCAGTACTTC
CDR3: CASNPLAGVREQYF

D: TRBD2
size: -
V: TRBV6-1
J: TRBJ2-5
DNA: TGTGCCAGCAGCTCCTATGGGACTAGCGGGGACTGGAAACCGGAGACCCAGTACTTC
CDR3: CASSSYGTSGDWKPETQYF

D: -
size: few
V: TRBV20-1
J: TRBJ2-2
DNA: TGCAGTGCTAGACCGGTGTATAGCGGAGACACCGGGGAGCTGTTTTTT
CDR3: CSARPVYSGDTGELFF